Following are 30 T cell receptor beta chains from one sample sequenced in a study of identical twins. TCRdb re-called the 5' RACE reads with MiXCR, one entry per CDR3 protein. The sample has roughly 1.6 million distinct CDR3 sequences; roughly 35% are singletons. The sequenced sample consisted of cord blood. These receptors were obtained from a newborn girl in good health.

As to this clonotype: This may stem from a read error, because a much larger clone lies one nucleotide away. The chain carries TRBV29-1 and TRBJ2-1; 9 positions agree with TRBD1. The DNA end lines up better with TRBJ2-7; the J call may be wrong. CDR1 and CDR2 from the germline V gene are SQVTM and ANQGSEA. This CDR3 has 14 residues. The CDR3 nucleotides are TGCAGCGTTCGTAACGGACAGGGGAATTACAAGCAGTACTTC. Protein product: CSVRNGQGNYKQYF.

The CDR3 nucleotides are TGTGCCAGCAGTTTGACTCTACAGCTCTCTGGGGCCAACGTCCTGACTTTC. Translated: CASSLTLQLSGANVLTF. V and J are TRBV28 and TRBJ2-6; D call uncertain. CDR1 is MDHEN, CDR2 SYDVKM, per germline. The CDR3 contains 17 residues. The germline V and J ends were trimmed by 3 bases and 0 bases, with 12 bases remaining between them.

As for this clonotype: This may be a read error, as it is one base from a much larger clone. The chain links TRBV28 to TRBJ1-4; D remains ambiguous. V dropped 1 base and J dropped 8 bases, with 5 bases sitting between them. CDR1 and CDR2 from the germline V gene are MDHEN and SYDVKM. The CDR3 runs 12 residues. The CDR3 protein is CASSLLEEKLFF. CDR3 in DNA: TGTGCCAGCAGTTTATTGGAGGAAAAACTGTTTTTT.

In regard to this clonotype: A read error may explain this, as a much larger clone is one base away. V is TRBV2 and J is TRBJ1-1, with D unclear. This CDR3 contains 11 residues. Germline CDR1 is SNHLY and CDR2 is FYNNEI. DNA for the CDR3: TGTGTCAGCAGTTGGGACACTGAAGCTTTCTTT. It yields the protein CVSSWDTEAFF. Variable domain in full (rest from reference TRBV2 and TRBJ1-1): EPEVTQTPSHQVTQMGQEVILRCVPISNHLYFYWYRQILGQKVEFLVSFYNNEISEKSEIFDDQFSVERPDGSNFTLKIRSTKLEDSAMYFCVSSWDTEAFFGQGTRLTVV.

Turning to this clonotype: Being one base from a much bigger clone, this may be a read error. The CDR3 end shows no conserved phenylalanine or tryptophan, and so a read error is likely. J is TRBJ1-2 and V is TRBV6-5; 9 bases map to TRBD1. CDR3 length: 14 residues. Germline V gene lookup returns CDR1 MNHEY and CDR2 SVGAGI. V was pared by 5 bases and J by 4 bases, with 5 bases of the junction left unmatched. CDR3 protein: CASSPDRGSYGYTS. Written as DNA, the CDR3 is TGTGCCAGCAGTCCGGACAGGGGTAGCTATGGCTACACCTCC.

The V gene is TRBV12-3 or TRBV12-4, the J gene TRBJ2-1, with D possibly matching TRBD1 (6 bases). V was cut by 6 bases and J by 4 bases, with 16 bases left in between. The CDR3 has 15 residues. The CDR3 loop reads CASSSDSRGYNEQFF. In DNA, the CDR3 is TGTGCCAGCAGCTCGGACAGTAGGGGTTACAATGAGCAGTTCTTC.

The chain links TRBV7-2 to TRBJ1-2; TRBD1 might be the D (5 bases). The CDR3 sequence is 14 residues long. CDR1 SGHTA and CDR2 FQGNSA come from the germline V gene. Trimming took 5 bases from V and 2 from J, leaving 12 bases between them. The CDR3: CASSPMGGNYGYTF. CDR3 DNA sequence: TGTGCCAGCAGCCCCATGGGGGGGAACTATGGCTACACCTTC.

This clonotype was seen a few times. The germline gene is not matched at one end of the junction; a read error may be the cause. The rearrangement uses TRBV28 and TRBJ2-4; a weak D match, TRBD1 (5 bases). Germline CDR1 reads MDHEN; CDR2 reads SYDVKM. CDR3 size: 16 residues. In DNA, the CDR3 is TGTGCCAGCAGTTTTGGTGGGGCGTTAGCCAGAAACATTCAGTACTTC. This sequence encodes CASSFGGALARNIQYF.

The chain carries TRBV20-1 and TRBJ2-3; D gene ambiguous. Germline V CDR1 and CDR2: DFQATT, SNEGSKA (reference sequence). The CDR3 is 15 amino acids. Trimming cost V 3 bases and J 0 bases, with 13 bases left between them. The CDR3, as DNA: TGCAGTGCTAGTAAGAGTGTAGGGAGCACAGATACGCAGTATTTT. Protein: CSASKSVGSTDTQYF.

In DNA form, the CDR3 reads TGCAGCGTTGCTCCCGGGCTATACAATGAGCAGTTCTTC. Its translation is CSVAPGLYNEQFF. V usage is TRBV29-1 and J usage is TRBJ2-1; D not certain. Trimming pared 4 bases from V and 4 bases from J, leaving 11 bases between. The CDR3 is 13 amino acids. From germline, CDR1 is SQVTM and CDR2 ANQGSEA.

The chain couples TRBV15 to TRBJ2-5; 8 positions match TRBD2. CDR1 and CDR2 from the germline V gene are LNHNV and YYDKDF (reference sequence). The J segment lost 11 bases and the V segment lost 9 bases, leaving 17 bases of the junction unmatched. The CDR3 totals 14 residues. DNA for the CDR3: TGTGCCACTCGCTCGGAGCGGGAGTTGGGTGAGCAGTACTTC. Protein sequence: CATRSERELGEQYF.

The rearrangement uses TRBV29-1 and TRBJ2-1; D may be TRBD1 (6 bases). CDR3 size: 12 residues. Per germline, CDR1 SQVTM and CDR2 ANQGSEA. V lost 4 bases and J 12 bases, leaving 16 bases between the germline ends. Here the CDR3 DNA reads TGCAGCGTTGGGGGGCCTAGGCGTGGGCAGTTCTTC. Its protein is CSVGGPRRGQFF.

The sample holds a few counts of this clonotype. The genes are TRBV11-2 and TRBJ2-3, with TRBD2 matching 12 bases. Trimming took 5 bases from V and 2 from J; bases not matched to a gene: 5. This CDR3 has 16 amino acids. Germline CDR1 reads SGHAT; CDR2 reads FQNNGV. The CDR3 is CASSPRTSGTTDTQYF. CDR3 DNA: TGTGCCAGCAGCCCACGGACTAGCGGGACCACAGATACGCAGTATTTT.

This clonotype turned up a few times. The V and J genes are TRBV20-1 and TRBJ1-2, with D tentatively TRBD1 (5 bases). The V gene lost 3 bases and the J gene lost 0 bases, with 14 bases spanning the gap. The CDR3 sequence is 15 residues long. CDR1 and CDR2 from the germline V gene are DFQATT and SNEGSKA (reference sequence). CDR3 coding DNA: TGCAGTGCTAGGCCCAGGGAACGAGCTAACTATGGCTACACCTTC. Translated: CSARPRERANYGYTF.

This clonotype was seen only a few times. The rearrangement uses TRBV20-1 and TRBJ2-7, with D perhaps given as TRBD1 or TRBD2 (5 bases each). The CDR3 length is 13 residues. Germline loops: CDR1 DFQATT, CDR2 SNEGSKA (reference sequence). The V gene lost 1 base and the J gene lost 4 bases, with 11 bases spanning the gap. CDR3: CSARVGVRYEQYF. In DNA form, the CDR3 reads TGCAGTGCTAGAGTGGGGGTTAGGTACGAGCAGTACTTC.

The rearrangement joins TRBV10-1 to TRBJ1-1; D is possibly TRBD1 (5 bases). There are 14 residues in the CDR3. Deletions cut 4 bases from V and 1 base from J, with 10 bases between. Germline lookup yields CDR1 WNHNN and CDR2 SYGVQD (reference sequence). The CDR3 nucleotides are TGCGCCAGCAGTGGACTCGGGGCGAACACTGAAGCTTTCTTT. Translated, it gives CASSGLGANTEAFF.

In the case of this clonotype: The junction shows a germline mismatch at one end, possibly a read error. The V gene is TRBV30, the J gene TRBJ1-2; D is undetermined. Germline CDR1 and CDR2: GTSNPN and SVGIG (reference sequence). The CDR3 is 10 residues long. The CDR3 spells CARRHYGYTF. The DNA of the CDR3 is TGTGCCCGGAGACACTATGGCTACACCTTC.

This chain links TRBV30 with TRBJ2-1, with 8 bases matching TRBD1. J lost 7 bases, V lost 2 bases, and 7 bases had no gene match. Germline V gene lookup returns CDR1 GTSNPN and CDR2 SVGIG (reference sequence). This CDR3 has 14 residues. The CDR3, as DNA: TGTGCCTGGAGTAGAAATCAGGGGGCGAATGAGCAGTTCTTC. This translates into CAWSRNQGANEQFF.

There are a few counts of this clonotype. A much larger clone is a single base away; this may be a read error. This chain uses TRBV14 with TRBJ2-1; TRBD2 matches at 16 bases. This CDR3 contains 15 residues. V dropped 6 bases and J dropped 6; count of bases not matched to a gene: 2. Germline V gives CDR1 SGHDN, CDR2 FVKESK. CDR3 in DNA: TGTGCCAGCAGAGGGACTAGCGGGAGGGCCAATGAGCAGTTCTTC. This gives the protein CASRGTSGRANEQFF.

This clonotype was detected ten times or more. This chain links TRBV7-9 with TRBJ2-7; D is unclear. The CDR3 runs 16 residues. CDR1 is SEHNR and CDR2 is FQNEAQ in the germline V gene (reference sequence). V dropped 1 base and J dropped 3 bases, with 16 bases sitting between them. The CDR3 loop reads CASSLGQVGGVYEQYF. DNA for the CDR3: TGTGCCAGCAGCTTAGGACAAGTCGGTGGGGTCTACGAGCAGTACTTC.

V gene TRBV7-2 combines with J gene TRBJ2-5; unclear D gene. V shed 8 bases and J shed 1 base, with 26 bases lying between them. In germline, CDR1 is SGHTA, CDR2 FQGNSA. CDR3 length equals 18 residues. For the CDR3, the DNA is TGTGCCAGCCTCCCGGGCCGAACAGTCGGTCTCCTCCAAGAGACCCAGTACTTC. Translating it yields CASLPGRTVGLLQETQYF.

This clonotype was seen only a few times. The rearrangement uses TRBV20-1 and TRBJ1-5; D is unresolved. This CDR3 has 11 amino acids. V shed 3 bases and J shed 11 bases, with 11 bases lying between them. Germline V gene data show CDR1 as DFQATT and CDR2 as SNEGSKA (reference sequence). The CDR3 nucleotides read TGCAGTGCTAGTGGGGAAACGACCCAGCATTTT. This encodes CSASGETTQHF.

This chain uses TRBV7-9 with TRBJ2-1, with 13 bases fitting TRBD2. The DNA end is a closer match to TRBJ2-7, so the J assignment may be wrong. The CDR3 is 19 amino acids. The germline gives CDR1 SEHNR, CDR2 FQNEAQ (reference sequence). The CDR3 reads CASSSTSGRVVSSYNEQYF. The DNA for the CDR3 is TGTGCCAGCAGCTCTACTAGCGGGAGGGTAGTGAGCTCCTACAATGAGCAGTACTTC.

This clonotype has just a few counts. The rearrangement links TRBV7-2 to TRBJ1-4; TRBD1 agrees at 7 bases. Germline values: CDR1 SGHTA, CDR2 FQGNSA. The junction had 3 bases not matched to a gene; V was cut back by 1 base and J by 4 bases. CDR3 length: 15 residues. The CDR3 coding sequence is TGTGCCAGCAGCTTAGTGGGACAGTATAATGAAAAACTGTTTTTT. This translates into CASSLVGQYNEKLFF. Looking up the rest from reference TRBV7-2 and TRBJ1-4 gives the full variable domain: GAGVSQSPSNKVTEKGKDVELRCDPISGHTALYWYRQSLGQGLEFLIYFQGNSAPDKSGLPSDRFSAERTGGSVSTLTIQRTQQEDSAVYLCASSLVGQYNEKLFFGSGTQLSVL.

This chain connects TRBV20-1 to TRBJ1-5; 7 bases match TRBD1. Unmatched junction bases numbered 14, after V lost 3 bases and J lost 6 bases. Germline CDR1 DFQATT, CDR2 SNEGSKA (reference sequence). The CDR3 sequence is 16 residues long. The CDR3 coding sequence is TGCAGTGCTAGTATCCCCCGGGCAGGGGGTAGTCAGCCCCAGCATTTT. Amino acid sequence: CSASIPRAGGSQPQHF.

The genes are TRBV11-2 and TRBJ2-1; tentative D call: TRBD2 (6 bases). The germline V gene encodes CDR1 SGHAT and CDR2 FQNNGV. The CDR3 totals 17 residues. Trimming took 4 bases from V and 3 from J, leaving 19 bases between them. The CDR3 protein is CASSYSVGDWVYNEQFF. The CDR3, as DNA: TGTGCCAGCAGCTACTCCGTAGGGGACTGGGTCTACAATGAGCAGTTCTTC.

The chain carries TRBV2 and TRBJ1-2; 8 bases match TRBD1. Trimming cost V 6 bases and J 2 bases; bases outside gene matches: 5. Per the germline V gene, CDR1 is SNHLY and CDR2 is FYNNEI. The CDR3 sequence is 14 residues long. This CDR3 is CASRSGQDNYGYTF. The CDR3 DNA follows: TGTGCCAGCAGATCGGGACAGGACAACTATGGCTACACCTTC.

This clonotype has just a few counts. The chain has TRBV11-2 and TRBJ2-5; the match to TRBD2 covers 8 bases. Germline CDR1 is SGHAT and CDR2 is FQNNGV. CDR3 length equals 15 residues. Trimming took 1 base from V and 5 from J; bases not matched to a gene: 6. DNA of the CDR3: TGTGCCAGCAGCTTAGCCTCGGGACTAGTGGAGACCCAGTACTTC. Translated: CASSLASGLVETQYF.

The table lists this clonotype with a few counts. The chain uses TRBV15 and TRBJ2-7, with TRBD2 as a possible D gene (5 bases). V was pared by 0 bases and J by 2 bases, with 11 bases between. The CDR3 is 15 amino acids. Germline V gene data show CDR1 as LNHNV and CDR2 as YYDKDF (reference sequence). CDR3 sequence: CATSRDREGTYEQYF. The CDR3, as DNA: TGTGCCACCAGCAGAGATCGGGAAGGTACCTACGAGCAGTACTTC.

This clonotype was detected only a few times. The chain uses TRBV27 and TRBJ2-1; TRBD2 matches at 8 bases. The V gene's germline CDR1 is MNHEY and CDR2 SMNVEV (reference sequence). The CDR3 consists of 15 residues. V was pared by 1 base and J by 13 bases, with 12 bases of the junction left unmatched. The chain's CDR3 is CASSLYATGLAEQFF. The CDR3 nucleotides read TGTGCCAGCAGTTTATACGCAACCGGACTAGCCGAACAGTTCTTC.